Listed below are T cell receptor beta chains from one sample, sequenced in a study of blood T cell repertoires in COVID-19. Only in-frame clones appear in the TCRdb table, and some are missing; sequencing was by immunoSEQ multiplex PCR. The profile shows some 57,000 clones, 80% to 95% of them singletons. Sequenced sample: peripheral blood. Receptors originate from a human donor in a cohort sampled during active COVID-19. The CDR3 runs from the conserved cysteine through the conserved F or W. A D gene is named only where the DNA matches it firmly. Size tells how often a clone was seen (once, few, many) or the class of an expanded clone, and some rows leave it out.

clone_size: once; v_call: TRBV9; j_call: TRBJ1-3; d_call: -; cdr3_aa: CASSGGGANSGNTIYF; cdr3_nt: TGTGCCAGCAGCGGAGGCGGGGCGAACTCTGGAAACACCATATATTTT
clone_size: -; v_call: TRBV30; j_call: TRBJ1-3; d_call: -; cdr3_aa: CAWSSISGNTIYF; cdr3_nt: TGTGCCTGGTCGAGCATATCTGGAAACACCATATATTTT
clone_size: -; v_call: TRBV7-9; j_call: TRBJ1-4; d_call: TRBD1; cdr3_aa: CASSFSGQGPEKLFF; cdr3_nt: TGTGCCAGCAGCTTCTCGGGACAGGGGCCTGAAAAACTGTTTTTT
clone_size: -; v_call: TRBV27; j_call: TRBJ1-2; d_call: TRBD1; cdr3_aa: CASRGQRKANYGYTF; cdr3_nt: TGTGCCAGCAGGGGACAGCGGAAAGCAAACTATGGCTACACCTTC
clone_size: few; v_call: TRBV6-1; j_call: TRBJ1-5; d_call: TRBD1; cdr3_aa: CASSDRGPDPQHF; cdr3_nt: TGTGCCAGCAGTGACAGGGGGCCGGATCCCCAGCATTTT
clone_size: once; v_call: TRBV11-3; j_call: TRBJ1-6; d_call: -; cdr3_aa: CASSLEGTSPLHF; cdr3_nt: TGTGCCAGCAGCTTAGAGGGCACCTCACCCCTCCACTTT
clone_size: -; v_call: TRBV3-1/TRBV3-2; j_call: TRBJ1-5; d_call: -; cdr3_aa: CASSHTPARGAPSNQPQHF; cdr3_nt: TGTGCCAGCAGCCACACACCCGCCCGGGGGGCGCCTAGCAATCAGCCCCAGCATTTT
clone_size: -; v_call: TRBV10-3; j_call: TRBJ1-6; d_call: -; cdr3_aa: CAISPQGLPLHF; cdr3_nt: TGTGCCATCAGTCCGCAGGGTCTCCCCCTCCACTTT
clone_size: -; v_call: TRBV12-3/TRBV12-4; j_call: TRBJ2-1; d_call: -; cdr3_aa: CASRVVNNEQFF; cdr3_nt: TGTGCCAGCAGGGTAGTTAACAATGAGCAGTTCTTC
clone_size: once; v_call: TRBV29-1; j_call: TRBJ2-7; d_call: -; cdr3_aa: CSGPLGGEQYF; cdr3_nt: TGCAGCGGACCATTGGGGGGCGAGCAGTACTTC
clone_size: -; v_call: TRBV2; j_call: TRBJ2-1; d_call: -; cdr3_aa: CASSPSRAREQFF; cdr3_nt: TGTGCCAGCAGCCCGTCCAGAGCCAGGGAGCAGTTCTTC
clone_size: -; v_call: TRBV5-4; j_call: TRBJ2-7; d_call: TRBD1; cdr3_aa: CASSPSSGTASYEQYF; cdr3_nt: TGTGCCAGCAGCCCCTCCTCCGGGACAGCTTCCTACGAGCAGTACTTC
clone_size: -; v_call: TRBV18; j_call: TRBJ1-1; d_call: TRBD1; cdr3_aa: CASSLGQSEYAFF; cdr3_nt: TGTGCCAGCTCACTGGGACAGTCCGAATATGCTTTCTTT
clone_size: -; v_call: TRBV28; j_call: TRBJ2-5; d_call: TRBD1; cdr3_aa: CASSLTPGQVIQYF; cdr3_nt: TGTGCCAGCAGTTTAACCCCGGGACAGGTCATCCAGTACTTC
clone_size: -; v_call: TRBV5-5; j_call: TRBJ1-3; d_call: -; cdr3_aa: CASSPEGWRDTIYF; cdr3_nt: TGTGCCAGCAGCCCCGAGGGATGGAGGGACACCATATATTTT
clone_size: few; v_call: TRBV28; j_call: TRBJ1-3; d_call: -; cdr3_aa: CASSFTPHSGNTIYF; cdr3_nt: TGTGCCAGCAGTTTTACACCGCACTCTGGAAACACCATATATTTT
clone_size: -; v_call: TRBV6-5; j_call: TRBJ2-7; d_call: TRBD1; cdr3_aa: CASSFRQGPYEQYF; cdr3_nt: TGTGCCAGCAGTTTTAGACAGGGACCCTACGAGCAGTACTTC
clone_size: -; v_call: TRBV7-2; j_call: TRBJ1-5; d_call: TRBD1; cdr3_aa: CASSPGQGGHSNQPQHF; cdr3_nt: TGTGCCAGCAGCCCGGGACAGGGGGGGCATAGCAATCAGCCCCAGCATTTT
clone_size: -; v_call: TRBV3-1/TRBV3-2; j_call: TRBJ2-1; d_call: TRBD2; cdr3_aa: CASSPGTMNEQFF; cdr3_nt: TGTGCCAGCAGCCCCGGGACTATGAATGAGCAGTTCTTC
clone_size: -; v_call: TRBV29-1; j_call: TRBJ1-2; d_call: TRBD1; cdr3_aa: CSVVRDRDHSGYGYTF; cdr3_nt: TGCAGCGTTGTCCGGGACAGGGACCATTCTGGCTATGGCTACACCTTC
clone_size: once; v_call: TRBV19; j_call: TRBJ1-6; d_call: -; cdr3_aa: CASTERGRTYNSPLHF; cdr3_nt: TGTGCCAGTACCGAAAGGGGAAGGACCTATAATTCACCCCTCCACTTT
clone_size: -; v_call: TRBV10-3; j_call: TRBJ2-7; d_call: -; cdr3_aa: CAISDGINYEQYF; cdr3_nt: TGTGCCATCAGTGACGGGATTAATTACGAGCAGTACTTC
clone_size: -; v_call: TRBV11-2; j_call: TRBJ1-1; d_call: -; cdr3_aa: CASSLGGGRTEAFF; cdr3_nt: TGTGCCAGCAGCTTAGGGGGGGGTCGGACTGAAGCTTTCTTT
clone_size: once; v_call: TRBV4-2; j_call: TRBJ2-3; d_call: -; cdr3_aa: CASSQDLFLSTDTQYF; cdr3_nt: TGTGCCAGCAGCCAAGACTTATTCCTGAGCACAGATACGCAGTATTTT
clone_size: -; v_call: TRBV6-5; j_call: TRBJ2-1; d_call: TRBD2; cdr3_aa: CASSWIGLAGENEQFF; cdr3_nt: TGTGCCAGCAGTTGGATCGGACTAGCGGGAGAAAATGAGCAGTTCTTC
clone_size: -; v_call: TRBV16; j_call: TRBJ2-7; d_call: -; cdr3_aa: CASSQQSRTASRGYEQYF; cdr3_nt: TGTGCCAGCAGCCAACAGTCGCGGACAGCCTCTCGTGGCTACGAGCAGTACTTC
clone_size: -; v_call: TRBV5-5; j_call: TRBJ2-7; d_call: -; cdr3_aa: CASSLVLAEPGYEQYF; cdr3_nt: TGTGCCAGCAGCTTGGTCCTAGCTGAACCCGGGTACGAGCAGTACTTC
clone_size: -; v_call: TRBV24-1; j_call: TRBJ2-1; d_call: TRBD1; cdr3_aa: CATDRDNEQFF; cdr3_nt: TGTGCCACCGACAGGGACAATGAGCAGTTCTTC
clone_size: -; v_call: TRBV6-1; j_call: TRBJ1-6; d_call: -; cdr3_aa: CASSERQVNSPLHF; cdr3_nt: TGTGCCAGCAGTGAACGACAGGTTAATTCACCCCTCCACTTT
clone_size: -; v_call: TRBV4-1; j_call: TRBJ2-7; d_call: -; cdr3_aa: CASSQGARSAENTYEQYF; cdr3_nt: TGCGCCAGCAGCCAAGGCGCGCGGAGCGCTGAAAATACCTACGAGCAGTACTTC
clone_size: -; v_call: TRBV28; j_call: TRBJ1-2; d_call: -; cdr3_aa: CASSLPRGATYGYTF; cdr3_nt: TGTGCCAGCAGCCTCCCCCGCGGGGCGACCTATGGCTACACCTTC
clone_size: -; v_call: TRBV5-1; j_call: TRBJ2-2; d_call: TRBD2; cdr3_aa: CASSPGVAGKGAGELFF; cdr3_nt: TGCGCCAGCAGCCCCGGGGTAGCGGGTAAAGGGGCCGGGGAGCTGTTTTTT
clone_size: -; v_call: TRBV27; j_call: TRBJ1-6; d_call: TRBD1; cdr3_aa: CASSRIGTGFSSYNSPLHF; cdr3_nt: TGTGCCAGCAGCCGAATCGGGACAGGGTTCAGCTCCTATAATTCACCCCTCCACTTT
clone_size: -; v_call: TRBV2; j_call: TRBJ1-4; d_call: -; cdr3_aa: CASSGSGTHNEKLFF; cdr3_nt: TGTGCCAGCAGTGGTAGCGGAACCCATAATGAAAAACTGTTTTTT
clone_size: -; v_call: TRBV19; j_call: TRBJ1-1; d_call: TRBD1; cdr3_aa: CASSTEGQPNTEAFF; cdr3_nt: TGTGCCAGTAGCACAGAGGGACAGCCGAACACTGAAGCTTTCTTT
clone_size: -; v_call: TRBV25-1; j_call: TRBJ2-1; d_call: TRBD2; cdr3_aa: CASSERGLAGGWQFF; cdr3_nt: TGTGCCAGCAGTGAACGCGGACTAGCGGGAGGTTGGCAGTTCTTC
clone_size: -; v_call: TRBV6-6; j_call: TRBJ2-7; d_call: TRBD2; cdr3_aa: CASSPGLAGGSSYEQYF; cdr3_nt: TGTGCCAGCAGTCCGGGACTAGCGGGAGGTTCATCCTACGAGCAGTACTTC
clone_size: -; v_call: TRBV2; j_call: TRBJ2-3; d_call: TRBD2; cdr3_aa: CASSEGSGGTDTQYF; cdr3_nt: TGTGCCAGCAGCGAGGGCAGCGGGGGGACAGATACGCAGTATTTT
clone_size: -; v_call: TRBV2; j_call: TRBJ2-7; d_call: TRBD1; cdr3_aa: CASCGTGGSEQYF; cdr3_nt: TGTGCCAGCTGTGGGACAGGGGGTAGCGAGCAGTACTTC
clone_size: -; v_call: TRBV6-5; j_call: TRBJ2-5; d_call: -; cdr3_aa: CASSRGDQETQYF; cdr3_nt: TGTGCCAGCAGTCGCGGCGACCAAGAGACCCAGTACTTC
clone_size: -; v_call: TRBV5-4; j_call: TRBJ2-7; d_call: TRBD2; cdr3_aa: CASSPPLAGGIYEQYF; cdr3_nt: TGTGCCAGCAGCCCCCCCCTAGCGGGAGGGATCTACGAGCAGTACTTC
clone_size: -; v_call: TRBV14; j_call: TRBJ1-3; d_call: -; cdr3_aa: CASSQVPGGPSGNTIYF; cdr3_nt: TGTGCCAGCAGCCAAGTCCCCGGGGGTCCCTCTGGAAACACCATATATTTT
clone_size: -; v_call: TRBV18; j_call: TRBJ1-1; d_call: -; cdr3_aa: CASSPMAGVNTEAFF; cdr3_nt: TGTGCCAGCTCACCAATGGCGGGGGTGAACACTGAAGCTTTCTTT
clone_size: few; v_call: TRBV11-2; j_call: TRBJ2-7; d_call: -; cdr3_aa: CASSPSYEQYF; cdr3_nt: TGTGCCAGCAGCCCGTCCTACGAGCAGTACTTC
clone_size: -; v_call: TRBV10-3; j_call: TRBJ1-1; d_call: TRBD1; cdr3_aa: CAISGQGNTEAFF; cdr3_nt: TGTGCCATCAGTGGACAGGGGAACACTGAAGCTTTCTTT
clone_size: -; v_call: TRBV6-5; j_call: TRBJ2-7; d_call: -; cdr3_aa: CASMGQVLYEQYF; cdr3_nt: TGTGCCAGCATGGGCCAGGTTCTATACGAGCAGTACTTC
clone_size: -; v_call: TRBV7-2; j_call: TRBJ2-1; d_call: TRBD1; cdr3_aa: CASSPSRDRGQEQFF; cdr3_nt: TGTGCCAGCAGCCCCTCCCGGGACAGGGGGCAGGAGCAGTTCTTC
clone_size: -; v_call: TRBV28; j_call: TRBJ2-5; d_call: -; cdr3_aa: CASRLEETQYF; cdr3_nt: TGTGCCAGCCGACTAGAAGAGACCCAGTACTTC
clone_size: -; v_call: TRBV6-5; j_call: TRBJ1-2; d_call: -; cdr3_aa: CASSLDRGRVGYTF; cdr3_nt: TGTGCCAGCAGCTTGGACAGAGGTAGAGTCGGCTACACCTTC